This paragraph reports one T cell receptor beta chain. Its antigen is currently unknown. The data belong to a study of shared clonotypes between healthy human individuals. Study summary: Ranging from 18 to 49 in age, donors were a couple of women and a few men.

Germline loops: CDR1 MNHEY, CDR2 SMNVEV (reference sequence). The V and J ends lost 2 bases and 5 bases respectively, with 19 bases between them. The CDR3 runs to 16 residues. TCRdb keeps only in-frame clones here, not all; method: immunoSEQ multiplex PCR. The table shows about 1.9 million clones, with approximately 92% occurring only once. The study's findings and limits: Four donors held around 5% of naive CD4 clonotypes in common.

CD8 cells classed as naive were CD45RO-negative and positively selected for CCR7, excluding terminally differentiated effector memory CD45RA+ cells. The rearrangement joins TRBV27 to TRBJ2-7, with D possibly called TRBD1 or TRBD2 (6 bases each). Sequenced: naive CD8+ T cells from PBMCs. This TCR was sampled from a man aged 18 to 35 in good health. Some clones in this sample may be carry-over from other donors' samples. CDR3 in DNA: TGTGCCAGCAGTTTAGGAGGGGGGACGTATGAAGACGAGCAGTACTTC. Protein: CASSLGGGTYEDEQYF.